This entry lists 9 T cell receptor beta chains sequenced from one sample in a study of identical twins (dated by TCRdb to the mid-2010s). Library preparation employed 5' RACE. TCRdb shows the sequencer as Illumina HiSeq 2000. Through fastp at Q25 and MiXCR, TCRdb rebuilt clones from the public reads, retaining in-frame beta chains. Rows matching on CDR3 protein sequence are summarized as one entry with the most common DNA and genes. Counted in this sample were about 520,000 distinct CDR3 sequences; about 20% of them appeared once. Under 0.95% of the sample belongs to the ten largest clones. The same sample was also studied in work on T cells expressing NK-cell markers.

The sequenced sample consisted of CD4+ T cells sorted from blood. The receptors were sampled from a woman aged 18-29 years in good health.

This clonotype was picked up many times. The gene calls are TRBV6-2 or TRBV6-3 and TRBJ2-1; D is ambiguous. Between the trimmed V and J ends, which lost 1 base and 8 bases, there was a span of 6 bases. The CDR3 sequence is 12 residues long. Germline V gene lookup returns CDR1 MNHEY and CDR2 SVGEGT. The CDR3 nucleotides are TGTGCCAGCAGTTACTTTGGGCATGAGCAGTTCTTC. Translated: CASSYFGHEQFF.

This clonotype has just a few counts. The chain couples TRBV10-3 to TRBJ1-5; D may be TRBD1 (5 bases). CDR1 and CDR2 from the germline V gene are ENHRY and SYGVKD. V was clipped by 3 bases and J by 11 bases, with 14 bases between them. This CDR3 comprises 13 residues. The CDR3 loop reads CAISERPGLAQHF. In DNA, the CDR3 is TGTGCCATCAGTGAACGACCGGGACTTGCCCAGCATTTT.

The chain employs TRBV15 and TRBJ2-5; 12 nucleotides agree with TRBD2. The germline CDR1 and CDR2 sequences are LNHNV and YYDKDF (reference sequence). This CDR3 spans 18 amino acids. Germline trimming cut 6 bases from V and 4 bases from J; bases unmatched to any gene: 15. This chain's CDR3 is CATRPRSASGGAGETQYF. The CDR3, as DNA: TGTGCCACCAGGCCCAGGTCGGCTAGCGGGGGGGCCGGAGAGACCCAGTACTTC.

In its sample, this clonotype was seen a few times. V and J are TRBV6-1 and TRBJ2-1, with D uncertain. This CDR3 region has 15 residues. Trimming took off 1 base at V and 0 bases at J, with 7 bases between the two ends. Germline V CDR1 and CDR2: MNHNS, SASEGT. Here the CDR3 DNA reads TGTGCCAGCAGTGAAGGATACAGCTCCTACAATGAGCAGTTCTTC. Its protein product is CASSEGYSSYNEQFF.

This clonotype was seen more than once but under ten times. J is TRBJ2-5 and V is TRBV12-3 or TRBV12-4; tentative D call: TRBD2 (7 bases). The germline V and J ends were trimmed by 7 bases and 4 bases, with 13 bases remaining between them. The CDR3 has 13 amino acids. The CDR3 sequence: CASTWGGLETQYF. The CDR3 region has the DNA TGTGCCAGCACCTGGGGGGGGCTAGAGACCCAGTACTTC.

The chain carries TRBV7-2 and TRBJ2-5; no reliable D call. V gave up 4 bases and J gave up 0 bases, with 9 bases separating them. The V gene's germline CDR1 is SGHTA and CDR2 FQGNSA. This CDR3 comprises 14 residues. In DNA, the CDR3 is TGTGCCAGCAGCTCTAGACCGAACCAAGAGACCCAGTACTTC. Translating it yields CASSSRPNQETQYF.

This clonotype was seen a few times. The V and J genes are TRBV29-1 and TRBJ1-2, with D uncertain. The CDR3 has 13 amino acids. V gave up 4 bases and J gave up 8 bases, with 17 bases separating them. Germline V lookup: CDR1 SQVTM, CDR2 ANQGSEA. CDR3 DNA sequence: TGCAGCGTTGCCGACTCGGGCGTGGGAGGCTACACCTTC. It specifies CSVADSGVGGYTF.

In this sample, this clonotype turned up once. The genes are TRBV7-4 and TRBJ1-3, with no clear D. The V gene lost 4 bases and the J gene lost 2 bases, with 12 bases spanning the gap. The CDR3 covers 15 residues. Germline loops: CDR1 SGHVT, CDR2 SQSDAQ. The CDR3 nucleotides read TGTGCCAGCAGCTCCCTTCGGGTGCCTGGAAACACCATATATTTT. Amino acid sequence: CASSSLRVPGNTIYF. The whole variable domain, remainder taken from reference TRBV7-4 and TRBJ1-3, is GAGVSQSPRYKVAKRGRDVALRCDSISGHVTLYWYRQTLGQGSEVLTYSQSDAQRDKSGRPSGRFSAERPERSVSTLKIQRTEQGDSAVYLCASSSLRVPGNTIYFGEGSWLTVV.

The V gene is TRBV6-2 or TRBV6-3, the J gene TRBJ1-1, with a possible D match to TRBD1 (6 bases). V was cut by 4 bases and J by 12 bases, with 12 bases left in between. Germline-derived CDR1 and CDR2 are MNHEY and SVGEGT. The CDR3 runs 11 residues. The CDR3 DNA is TGTGCCAGCAGTTCTTGGGGGGCATCTTTCTTT. This sequence encodes CASSSWGASFF.